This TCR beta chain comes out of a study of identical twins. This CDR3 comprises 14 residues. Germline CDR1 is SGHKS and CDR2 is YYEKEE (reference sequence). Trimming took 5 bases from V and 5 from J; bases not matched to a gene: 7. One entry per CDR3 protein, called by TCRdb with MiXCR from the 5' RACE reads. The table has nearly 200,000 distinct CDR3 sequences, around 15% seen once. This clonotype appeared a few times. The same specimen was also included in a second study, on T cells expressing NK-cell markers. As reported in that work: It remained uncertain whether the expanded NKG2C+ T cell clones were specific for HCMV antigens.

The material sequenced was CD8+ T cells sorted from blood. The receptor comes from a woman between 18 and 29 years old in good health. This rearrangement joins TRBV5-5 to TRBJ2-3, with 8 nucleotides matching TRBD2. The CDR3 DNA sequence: TGTGCCAGCAGTACGGGGGGGCCGCGAGATACGCAGTATTTT. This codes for CASSTGGPRDTQYF.